Only a few counts were recorded for the clone carrying this T cell receptor (beta chain). Its antigen is undetermined. This entry comes from a study of regulatory T cells in long-lasting Graves disease. Study-level points and caveats: No thyroid tissue was studied; the work used peripheral blood only.

Time point: newly diagnosed GD, antithyroid drugs for less than 3 months. The TCR library was made from RNA that had been extracted from PBMCs in TRIzol. The CDR3 has 14 residues. V gave up 5 bases and J gave up 3 bases, with 10 bases separating them. TCR beta libraries were built with iRepertoire HTBI primers and Arm-PCR of CDR3 regions. TCRdb re-analysed the multiplex PCR reads in MiXCR, keeping a single row per CDR3 protein. The sample has about 610,000 distinct CDR3 sequences; about 16% are singletons. These same data were also listed under a study on T cells in Graves' hyperthyroidism and ophthalmopathy. Per that paper: Most thyroid clonotypes expanded above 0.001 were also detected in blood.

The rearrangement links TRBV12-3 or TRBV12-4 to TRBJ1-4, with a weak D call TRBD1 (6 bases). The source material was peripheral blood mononuclear cells (PBMCs), sampled at new diagnosis, from a patient treated with antithyroid drugs. This TCR derives from a man aged 18 to 30 with Graves disease. CDR3 DNA: TGTGCCAGCAGTAACGGACAGCCTAATGAAAAACTGTTTTTT. This codes for CASSNGQPNEKLFF.